This T cell receptor beta chain was captured in a study of breast tumors, draining lymph nodes, adjacent tissues. Study-level findings and limits: Compared with lymph nodes, tumors were less diverse; compared with nontumor tissue, more.

CDR3 length equals 13 residues. Germline values: CDR1 MNHEY, CDR2 SVGAGI. The V gene end was trimmed by 8 bases and the J gene end by 8 bases; junction bases not matched to a gene: 4. The lymph nodes were axillary draining lymph nodes from breast cancer patients. This clonotype showed up many times. Its antigen is not known. MiXCR, applied by TCRdb to the multiplex PCR reads, yields one record per CDR3 protein. In the table there are approximately 280,000 distinct CDR3 sequences, about 30% of which are singletons. The TCR comes from a female donor with breast cancer. Some clones in this sample may be carry-over from other donors' samples. Sequenced: axillary lymph node tissue. The chain links TRBV6-5 to TRBJ1-6, with 9 bases that match TRBD1. The CDR3 reads CASRDRVDSPLHF. DNA for the CDR3: TGTGCCAGCCGGGACAGGGTCGATTCACCCCTCCACTTT.